These 5 T cell receptor beta chains originate from one sample sequenced in a study of identical twins. TCRdb re-derived calls from the 5' RACE reads in MiXCR, one entry per CDR3 protein. The sample consists of 750,000 to 950,000 distinct CDR3 sequences, about 12% of them appearing once. These records were also assigned to another study, of yellow fever vaccine responses in identical twins.

Material for sequencing was PBMCs. Receptors originate from a woman between 18 and 29 years old in good health.

This clonotype was detected only a few times. This chain connects TRBV7-9 to TRBJ2-7; 7 bases agree with TRBD1. The CDR3 extends over 14 amino acids. Germline-derived CDR1 and CDR2 are SEHNR and FQNEAQ (reference sequence). J was trimmed by 3 bases and V by 4 bases; bases with no gene match: 6. CDR3 nucleotides: TGTGCCAGCAGCTCCCCCGACAGGGTCTACGAGCAGTACTTC. It specifies CASSSPDRVYEQYF. The full variable domain, in which reference TRBV7-9 and TRBJ2-7 provide the parts outside the CDR3, is DTGVSQNPRHKITKRGQNVTFRCDPISEHNRLYWYRQTLGQGPEFLTYFQNEAQLEKSRLLSDRFSAERPKGSFSTLEIQRTEQGDSAMYLCASSSPDRVYEQYFGPGTRLTVT.

This clonotype ranks as medium-sized (0.01 to 0.1%). This chain uses TRBV3-1 with TRBJ2-6, with 7 bases fitting TRBD2. J was trimmed by 1 base and V by 4 bases; bases with no gene match: 4. The CDR3 contains 16 residues. Germline CDR1 is LGHDT and CDR2 is YNNKEL (reference sequence). Here the CDR3 reads CASSPQAGSGANVLTF. DNA for the CDR3: TGTGCCAGCAGCCCCCAAGCGGGGTCTGGGGCCAACGTCCTGACTTTC.

The rearrangement links TRBV20-1 to TRBJ1-1, with 7 bases aligning to TRBD1. This CDR3 spans 12 amino acids. Germline V CDR1 and CDR2: DFQATT, SNEGSKA (reference sequence). V shed 3 bases and J 8 bases; nucleotides not matched to a gene: 6. CDR3 coding DNA: TGCAGTGCTAGCCTCTACAGGGGAGAAGCTTTCTTT. Amino acid sequence: CSASLYRGEAFF.

This chain links TRBV15 with TRBJ2-1; 10 nucleotides agree with TRBD2. The CDR3 covers 18 residues. Germline CDR1 and CDR2: LNHNV and YYDKDF (reference sequence). With 1 base clipped from V and 0 bases from J, the junction kept 6 bases outside the gene matches. This CDR3 is CATSRGRTSGSSYNEQFF. The CDR3 nucleotides read TGTGCCACCAGCAGAGGCCGGACTAGCGGAAGCTCCTACAATGAGCAGTTCTTC. The variable domain in full, completed from reference TRBV15 and TRBJ2-1, reads DAMVIQNPRYQVTQFGKPVTLSCSQTLNHNVMYWYQQKSSQAPKLLFHYYDKDFNNEADTPDNFQSRRPNTSFCFLDIRSPGLGDTAMYLCATSRGRTSGSSYNEQFFGPGTRLTVL.

The chain is built from TRBV7-3 and TRBJ1-4; D gene unclear. The CDR3 has 15 amino acids. The germline V and J ends were trimmed by 0 bases and 8 bases, with 13 bases remaining between them. Per germline, CDR1 SGHTA and CDR2 FQGTGA. As DNA, the CDR3 is TGTGCCAGCAGCTTAACGGGCAATAATGGAGAAAAACTGTTTTTT. This translates into CASSLTGNNGEKLFF.